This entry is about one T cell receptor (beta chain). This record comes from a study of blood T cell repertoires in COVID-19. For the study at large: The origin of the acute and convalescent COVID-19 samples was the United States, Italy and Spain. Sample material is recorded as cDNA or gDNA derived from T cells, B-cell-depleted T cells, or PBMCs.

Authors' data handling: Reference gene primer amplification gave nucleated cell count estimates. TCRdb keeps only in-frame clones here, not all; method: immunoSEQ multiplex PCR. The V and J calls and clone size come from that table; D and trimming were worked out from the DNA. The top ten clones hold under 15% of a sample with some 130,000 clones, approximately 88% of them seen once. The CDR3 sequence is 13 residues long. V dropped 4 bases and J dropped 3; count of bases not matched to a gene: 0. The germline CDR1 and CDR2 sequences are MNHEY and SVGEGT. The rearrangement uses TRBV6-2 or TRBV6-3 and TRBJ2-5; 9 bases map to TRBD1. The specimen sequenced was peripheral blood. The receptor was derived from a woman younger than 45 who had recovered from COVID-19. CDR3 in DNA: TGTGCCAGCAGTTGGACAGGGGAAGAGACCCAGTACTTC. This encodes CASSWTGEETQYF.